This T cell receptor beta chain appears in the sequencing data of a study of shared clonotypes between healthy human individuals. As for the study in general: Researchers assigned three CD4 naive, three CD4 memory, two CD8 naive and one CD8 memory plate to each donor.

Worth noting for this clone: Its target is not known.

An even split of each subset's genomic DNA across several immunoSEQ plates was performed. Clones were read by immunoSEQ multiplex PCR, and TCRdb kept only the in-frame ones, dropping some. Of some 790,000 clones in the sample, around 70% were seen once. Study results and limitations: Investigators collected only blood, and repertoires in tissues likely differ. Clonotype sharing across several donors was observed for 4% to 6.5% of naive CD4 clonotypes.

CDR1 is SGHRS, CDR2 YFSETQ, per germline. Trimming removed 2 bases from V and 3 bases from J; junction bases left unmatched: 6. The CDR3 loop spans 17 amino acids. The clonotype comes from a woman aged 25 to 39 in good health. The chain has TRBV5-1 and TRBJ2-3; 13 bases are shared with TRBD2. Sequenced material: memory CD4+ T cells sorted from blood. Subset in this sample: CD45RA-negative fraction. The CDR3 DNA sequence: TGCGCCAGCAGCTTCGGACTAGCGGGAGTTTTGACAGATACGCAGTATTTT. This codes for CASSFGLAGVLTDTQYF.